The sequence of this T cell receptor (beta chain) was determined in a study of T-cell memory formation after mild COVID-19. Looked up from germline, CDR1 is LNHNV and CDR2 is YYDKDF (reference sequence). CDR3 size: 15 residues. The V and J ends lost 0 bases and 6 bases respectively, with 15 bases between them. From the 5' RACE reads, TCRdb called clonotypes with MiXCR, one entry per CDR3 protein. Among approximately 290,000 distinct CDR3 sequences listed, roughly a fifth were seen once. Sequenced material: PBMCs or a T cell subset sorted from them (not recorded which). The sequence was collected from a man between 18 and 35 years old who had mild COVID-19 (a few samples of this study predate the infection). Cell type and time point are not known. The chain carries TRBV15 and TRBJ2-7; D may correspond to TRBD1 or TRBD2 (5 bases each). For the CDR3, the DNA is TGTGCCACCAGCAGAGATAGGCAGGGACGACTCGAGCAGTACTTC. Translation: CATSRDRQGRLEQYF.